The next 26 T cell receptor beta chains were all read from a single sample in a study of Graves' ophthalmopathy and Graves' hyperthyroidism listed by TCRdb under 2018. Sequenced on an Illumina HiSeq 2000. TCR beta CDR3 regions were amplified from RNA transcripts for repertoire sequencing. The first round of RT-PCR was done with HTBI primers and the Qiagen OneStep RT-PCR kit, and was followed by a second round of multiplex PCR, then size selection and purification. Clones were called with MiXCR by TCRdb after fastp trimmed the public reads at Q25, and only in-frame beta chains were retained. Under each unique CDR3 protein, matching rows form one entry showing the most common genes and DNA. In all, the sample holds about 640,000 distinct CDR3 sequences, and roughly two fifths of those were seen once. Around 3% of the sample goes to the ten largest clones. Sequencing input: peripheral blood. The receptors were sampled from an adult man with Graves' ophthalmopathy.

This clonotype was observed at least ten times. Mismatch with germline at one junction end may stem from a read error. The CDR3 reads CASSQEGETQYF. The CDR3, as DNA: TGTGCCAGCAGCCAAGAAGGGGAGACCCAGTACTTC. The J gene is TRBJ2-5, the V gene TRBV4-1; D is undetermined. CDR3 size: 12 residues. The germline V gene has CDR1 MGHRA and CDR2 YSYEKL.

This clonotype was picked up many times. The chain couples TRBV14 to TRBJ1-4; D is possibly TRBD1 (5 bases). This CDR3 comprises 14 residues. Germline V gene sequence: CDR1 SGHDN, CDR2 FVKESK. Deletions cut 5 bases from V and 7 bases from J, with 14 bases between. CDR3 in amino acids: CASSVTWRGEKLFF. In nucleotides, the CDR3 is TGTGCCAGCAGCGTGACATGGAGGGGTGAAAAACTGTTTTTT.

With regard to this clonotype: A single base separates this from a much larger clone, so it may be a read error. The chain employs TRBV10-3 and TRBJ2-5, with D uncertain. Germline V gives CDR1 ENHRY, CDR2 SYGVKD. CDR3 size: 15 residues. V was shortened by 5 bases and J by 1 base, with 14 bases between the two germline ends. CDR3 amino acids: CAISYGIDTQETQYF. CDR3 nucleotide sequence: TGTGCCATCAGTTATGGGATAGATACCCAAGAGACCCAGTACTTC.

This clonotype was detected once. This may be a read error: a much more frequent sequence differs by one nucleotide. The CDR3 sequence: CASCYRGANYGYTF. The CDR3, as DNA: TGTGCCAGCTGTTACCGGGGAGCCAACTATGGCTACACCTTC. The rearrangement uses TRBV12-3 or TRBV12-4 and TRBJ1-2; D uncertain. This CDR3 is built from 14 residues. Trimming left V 8 bases short and J 2 bases short, with 15 bases between.

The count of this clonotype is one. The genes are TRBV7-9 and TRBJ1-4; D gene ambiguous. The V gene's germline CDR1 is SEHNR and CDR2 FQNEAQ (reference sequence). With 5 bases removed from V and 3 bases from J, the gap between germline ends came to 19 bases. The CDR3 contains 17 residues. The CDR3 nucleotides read TGTGCCAGCAGCCAAGGTCAATCCCCAGTTGCTAATGAAAAACTGTTTTTT. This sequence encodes CASSQGQSPVANEKLFF.

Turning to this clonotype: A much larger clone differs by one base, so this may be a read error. Here the CDR3 DNA reads TGCAGTGCCCAGAGGGGGGGCCCGGAGACCCAGTACTTC. Amino acid sequence: CSAQRGGPETQYF. This sequence joins TRBV20-1 and TRBJ2-5; D is perhaps TRBD2 (7 bases). V was shortened by 6 bases and J by 5 bases, with 16 bases between the two germline ends. The V gene's germline CDR1 is DFQATT and CDR2 SNEGSKA (reference sequence). The CDR3 has 13 residues.

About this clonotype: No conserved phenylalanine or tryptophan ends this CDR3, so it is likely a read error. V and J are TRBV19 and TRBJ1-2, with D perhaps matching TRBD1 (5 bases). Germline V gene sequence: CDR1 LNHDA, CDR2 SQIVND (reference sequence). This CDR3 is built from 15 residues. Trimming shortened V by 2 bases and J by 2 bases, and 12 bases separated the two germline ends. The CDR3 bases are TGTGCCAGTAGTATAAGGGGTGCGGGGAACTATGGCTACACCGTC. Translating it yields CASSIRGAGNYGYTV.

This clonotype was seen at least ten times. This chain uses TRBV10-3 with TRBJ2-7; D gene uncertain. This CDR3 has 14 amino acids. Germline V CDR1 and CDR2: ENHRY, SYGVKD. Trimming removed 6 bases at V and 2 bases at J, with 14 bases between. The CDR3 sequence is CAIRLGPRAYEQYF. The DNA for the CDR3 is TGTGCCATCAGGCTGGGTCCACGGGCCTACGAGCAGTACTTC.

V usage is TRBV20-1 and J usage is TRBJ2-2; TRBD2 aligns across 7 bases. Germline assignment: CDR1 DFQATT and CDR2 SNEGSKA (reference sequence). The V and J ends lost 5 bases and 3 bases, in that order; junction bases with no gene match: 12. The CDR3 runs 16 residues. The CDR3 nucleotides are TGCAGTGCTCTCCCCTCGGGGGGAGTGTACACCGGGGAGCTGTTTTTT. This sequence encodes CSALPSGGVYTGELFF.

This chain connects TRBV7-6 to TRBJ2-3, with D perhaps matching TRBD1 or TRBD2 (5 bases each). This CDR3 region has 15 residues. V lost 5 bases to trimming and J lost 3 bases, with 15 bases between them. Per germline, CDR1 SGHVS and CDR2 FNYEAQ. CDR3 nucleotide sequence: TGTGCCAGCAGCCCAGGCGGGCAGGGTACAGATACGCAGTATTTT. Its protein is CASSPGGQGTDTQYF. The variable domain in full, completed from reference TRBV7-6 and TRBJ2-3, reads GAGVSQSPRYKVTKRGQDVALRCDPISGHVSLYWYRQALGQGPEFLTYFNYEAQQDKSGLPNDRFSAERPEGSISTLTIQRTEQRDSAMYRCASSPGGQGTDTQYFGPGTRLTVL.

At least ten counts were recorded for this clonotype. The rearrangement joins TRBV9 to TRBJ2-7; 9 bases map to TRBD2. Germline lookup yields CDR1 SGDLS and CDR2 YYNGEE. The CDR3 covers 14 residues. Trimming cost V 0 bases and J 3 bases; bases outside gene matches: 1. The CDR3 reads CASSVGLAVYEQYF. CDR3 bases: TGTGCCAGCAGCGTAGGACTAGCGGTCTACGAGCAGTACTTC. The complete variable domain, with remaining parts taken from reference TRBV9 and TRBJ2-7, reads DSGVTQTPKHLITATGQRVTLRCSPRSGDLSVYWYQQSLDQGLQFLIQYYNGEERAKGNILERFSAQQFPDLHSELNLSSLELGDSALYFCASSVGLAVYEQYFGPGTRLTVT.

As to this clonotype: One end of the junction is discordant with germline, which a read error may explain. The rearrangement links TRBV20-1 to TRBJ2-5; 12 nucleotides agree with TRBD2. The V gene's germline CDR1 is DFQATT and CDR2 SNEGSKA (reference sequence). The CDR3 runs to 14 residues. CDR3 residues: CSAIRTSGIEAQYF. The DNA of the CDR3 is TGCAGTGCTATTAGGACTAGCGGGATAGAGGCCCAGTACTTC.

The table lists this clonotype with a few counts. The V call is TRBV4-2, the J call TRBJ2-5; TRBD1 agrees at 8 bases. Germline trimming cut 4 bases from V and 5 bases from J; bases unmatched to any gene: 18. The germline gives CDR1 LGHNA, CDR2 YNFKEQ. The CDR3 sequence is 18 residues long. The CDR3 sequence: CASSPGGTGGIGLETQYF. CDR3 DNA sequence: TGTGCCAGCAGCCCGGGCGGAACAGGGGGAATCGGGTTGGAGACCCAGTACTTC.

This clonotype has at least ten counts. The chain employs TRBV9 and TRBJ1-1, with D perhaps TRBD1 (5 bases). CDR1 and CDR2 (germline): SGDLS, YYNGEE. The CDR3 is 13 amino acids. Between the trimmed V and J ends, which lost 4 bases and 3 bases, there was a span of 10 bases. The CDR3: CASSKVGDTEAFF. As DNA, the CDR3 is TGTGCCAGCAGCAAAGTGGGGGACACTGAAGCTTTCTTT.

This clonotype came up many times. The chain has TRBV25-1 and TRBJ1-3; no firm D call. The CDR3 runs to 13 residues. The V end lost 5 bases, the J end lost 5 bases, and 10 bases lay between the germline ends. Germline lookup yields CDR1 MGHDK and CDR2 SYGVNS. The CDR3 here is CASSRTSRNTIYF. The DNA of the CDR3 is TGTGCCAGCAGTCGAACATCGAGAAACACCATATATTTT.

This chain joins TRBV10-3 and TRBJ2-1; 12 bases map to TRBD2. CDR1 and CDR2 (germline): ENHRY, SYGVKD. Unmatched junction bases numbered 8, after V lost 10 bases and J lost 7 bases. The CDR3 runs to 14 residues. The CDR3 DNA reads TGTGCCAGCAGCTGGGGGACTAGCGGGAATGAGCAGTTCTTC. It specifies CASSWGTSGNEQFF.

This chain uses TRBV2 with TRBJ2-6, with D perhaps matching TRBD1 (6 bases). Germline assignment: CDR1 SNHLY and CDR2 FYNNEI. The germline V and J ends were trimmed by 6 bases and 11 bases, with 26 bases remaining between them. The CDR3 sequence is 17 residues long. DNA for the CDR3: TGTGCCAGCAGACTGCTCCGAGAACAGGGTGGAGCCTACGTCCTGACTTTC. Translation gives CASRLLREQGGAYVLTF. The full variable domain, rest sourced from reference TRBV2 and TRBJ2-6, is EPEVTQTPSHQVTQMGQEVILRCVPISNHLYFYWYRQILGQKVEFLVSFYNNEISEKSEIFDDQFSVERPDGSNFTLKIRSTKLEDSAMYFCASRLLREQGGAYVLTFGAGSRLTVL.

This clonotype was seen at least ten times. The CDR3 sequence: CASSLIVHEQYF. In DNA, the CDR3 is TGTGCCAGCAGCTTAATCGTGCACGAGCAGTACTTC. The V gene is TRBV7-9, the J gene TRBJ2-7; no reliable D call. Trimming cost V 2 bases and J 5 bases, with 7 bases left between them. Germline-derived CDR1 and CDR2 are SEHNR and FQNEAQ (reference sequence). This CDR3 spans 12 amino acids.

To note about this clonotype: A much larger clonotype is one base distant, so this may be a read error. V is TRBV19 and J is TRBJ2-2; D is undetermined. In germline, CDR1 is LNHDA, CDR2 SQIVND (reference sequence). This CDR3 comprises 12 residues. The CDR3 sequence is CVSNRASGELFF. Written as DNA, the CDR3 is TGTGTCAGTAATCGTGCGTCCGGGGAGCTGTTTTTT.

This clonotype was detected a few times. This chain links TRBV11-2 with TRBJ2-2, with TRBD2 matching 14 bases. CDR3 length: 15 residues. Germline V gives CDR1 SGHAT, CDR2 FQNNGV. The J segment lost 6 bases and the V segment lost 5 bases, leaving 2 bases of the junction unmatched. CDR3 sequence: CASSETSGGAGELFF. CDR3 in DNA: TGTGCCAGCAGCGAGACTAGCGGGGGGGCCGGGGAGCTGTTTTTT.

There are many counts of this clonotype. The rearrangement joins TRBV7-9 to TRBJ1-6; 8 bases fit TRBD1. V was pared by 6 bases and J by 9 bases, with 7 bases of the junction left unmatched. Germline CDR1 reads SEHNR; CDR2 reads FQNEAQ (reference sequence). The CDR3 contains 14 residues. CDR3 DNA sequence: TGTGCCAGCAGTCCACAGGGGGACAGTTCACCCCTCCACTTT. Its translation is CASSPQGDSSPLHF.

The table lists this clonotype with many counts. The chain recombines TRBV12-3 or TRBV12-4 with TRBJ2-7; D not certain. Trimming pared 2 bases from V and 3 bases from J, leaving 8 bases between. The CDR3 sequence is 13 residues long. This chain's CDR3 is CASSLPTLYEQYF. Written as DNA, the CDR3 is TGTGCCAGCAGTTTACCCACACTCTACGAGCAGTACTTC.

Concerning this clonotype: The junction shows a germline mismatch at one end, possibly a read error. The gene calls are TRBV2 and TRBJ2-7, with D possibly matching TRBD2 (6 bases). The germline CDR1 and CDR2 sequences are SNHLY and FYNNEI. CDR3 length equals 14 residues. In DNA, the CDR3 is TGTGCCAGCAGTGAATCCGGCGGCCGCGGGGAGCTGTACTTC. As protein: CASSESGGRGELYF.

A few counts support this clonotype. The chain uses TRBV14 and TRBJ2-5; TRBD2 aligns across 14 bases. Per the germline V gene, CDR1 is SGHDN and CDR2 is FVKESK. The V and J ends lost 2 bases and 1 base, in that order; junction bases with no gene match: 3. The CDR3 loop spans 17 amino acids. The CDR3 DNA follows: TGTGCCAGCAGCCAACGGACTAGCGGGAGGACCCAAGAGACCCAGTACTTC. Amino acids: CASSQRTSGRTQETQYF.

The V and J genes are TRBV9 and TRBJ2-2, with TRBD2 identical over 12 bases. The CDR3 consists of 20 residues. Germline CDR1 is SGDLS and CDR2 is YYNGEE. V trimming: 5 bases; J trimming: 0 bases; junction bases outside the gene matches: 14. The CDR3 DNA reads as TGTGCCAGCAGTTACTCGAAACTAGCGGGGGGCCCGTCGAACACCGGGGAGCTGTTTTTT. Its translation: CASSYSKLAGGPSNTGELFF.

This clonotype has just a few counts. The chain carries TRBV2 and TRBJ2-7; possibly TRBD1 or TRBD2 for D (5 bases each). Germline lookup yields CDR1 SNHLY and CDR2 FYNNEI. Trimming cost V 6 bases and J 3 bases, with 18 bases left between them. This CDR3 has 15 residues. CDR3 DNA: TGTGCCAGCAGCGACTACCTGGGTGGGGGCTACGAGCAGTACTTC. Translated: CASSDYLGGGYEQYF. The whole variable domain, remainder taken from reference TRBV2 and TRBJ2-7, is EPEVTQTPSHQVTQMGQEVILRCVPISNHLYFYWYRQILGQKVEFLVSFYNNEISEKSEIFDDQFSVERPDGSNFTLKIRSTKLEDSAMYFCASSDYLGGGYEQYFGPGTRLTVT.